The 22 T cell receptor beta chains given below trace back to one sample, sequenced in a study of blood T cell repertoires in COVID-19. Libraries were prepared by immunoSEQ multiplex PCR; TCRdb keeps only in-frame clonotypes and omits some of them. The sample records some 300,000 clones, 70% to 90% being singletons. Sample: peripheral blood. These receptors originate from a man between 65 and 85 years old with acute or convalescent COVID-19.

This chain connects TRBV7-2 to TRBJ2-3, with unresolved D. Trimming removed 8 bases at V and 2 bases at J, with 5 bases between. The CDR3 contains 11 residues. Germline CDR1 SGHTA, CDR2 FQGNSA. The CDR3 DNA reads TGTGCCAGCGGCAACACAGATACGCAGTATTTT. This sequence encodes CASGNTDTQYF.

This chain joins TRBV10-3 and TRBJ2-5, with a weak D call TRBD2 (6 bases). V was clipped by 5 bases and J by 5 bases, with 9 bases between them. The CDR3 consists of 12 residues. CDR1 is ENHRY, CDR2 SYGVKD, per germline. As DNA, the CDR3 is TGTGCCATCAGTCCTAGCGACGAGACCCAGTACTTC. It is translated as CAISPSDETQYF.

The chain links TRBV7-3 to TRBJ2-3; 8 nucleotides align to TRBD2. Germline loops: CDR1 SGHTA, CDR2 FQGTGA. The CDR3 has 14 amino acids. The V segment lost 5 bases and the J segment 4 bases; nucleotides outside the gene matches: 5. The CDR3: CASSPGTSADTQYF. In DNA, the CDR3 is TGTGCCAGCAGCCCCGGGACTAGTGCAGATACGCAGTATTTT. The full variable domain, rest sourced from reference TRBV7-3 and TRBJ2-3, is GAGVSQTPSNKVTEKGKYVELRCDPISGHTALYWYRQSLGQGPEFLIYFQGTGAADDSGLPNDRFFAVRPEGSVSTLKIQRTERGDSAVYLCASSPGTSADTQYFGPGTRLTVL.

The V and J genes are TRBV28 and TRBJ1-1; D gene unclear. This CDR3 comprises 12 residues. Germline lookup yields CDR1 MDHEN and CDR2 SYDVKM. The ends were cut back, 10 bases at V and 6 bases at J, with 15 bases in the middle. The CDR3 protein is CATSRGLSEAFF. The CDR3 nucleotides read TGTGCCACCTCTCGGGGTCTATCTGAAGCTTTCTTT. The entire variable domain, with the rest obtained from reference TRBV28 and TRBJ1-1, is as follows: DVKVTQSSRYLVKRTGEKVFLECVQDMDHENMFWYRQDPGLGLRLIYFSYDVKMKEKGDIPEGYSVSREKKERFSLILESASTNQTSMYLCATSRGLSEAFFGQGTRLTVV.

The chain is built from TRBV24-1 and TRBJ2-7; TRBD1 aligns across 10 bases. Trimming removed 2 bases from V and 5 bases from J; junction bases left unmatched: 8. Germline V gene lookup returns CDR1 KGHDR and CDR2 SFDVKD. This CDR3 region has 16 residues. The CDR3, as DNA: TGTGCCACCAGTGATTCCCGACAGGGGGCGAAGAACGAGCAGTACTTC. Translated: CATSDSRQGAKNEQYF.

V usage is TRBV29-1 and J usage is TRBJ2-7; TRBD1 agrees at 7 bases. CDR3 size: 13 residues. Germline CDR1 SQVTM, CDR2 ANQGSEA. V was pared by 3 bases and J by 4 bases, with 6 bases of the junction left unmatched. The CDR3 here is CSVDSGRGYEQYF. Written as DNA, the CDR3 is TGCAGCGTTGATTCGGGCAGGGGGTACGAGCAGTACTTC.

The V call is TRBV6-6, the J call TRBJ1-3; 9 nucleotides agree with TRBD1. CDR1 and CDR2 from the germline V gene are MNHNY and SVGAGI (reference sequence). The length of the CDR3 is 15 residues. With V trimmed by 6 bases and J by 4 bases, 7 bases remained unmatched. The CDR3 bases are TGTGCCAGCAGCCAAGACAGGGGGTCAGGAAACACCATATATTTT. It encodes CASSQDRGSGNTIYF.

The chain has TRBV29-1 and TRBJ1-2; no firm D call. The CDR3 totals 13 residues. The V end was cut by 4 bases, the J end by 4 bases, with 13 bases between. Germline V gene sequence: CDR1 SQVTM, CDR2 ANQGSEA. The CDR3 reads CSVARGRSYGYTF. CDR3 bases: TGCAGCGTTGCGAGAGGGCGGAGCTATGGCTACACCTTC.

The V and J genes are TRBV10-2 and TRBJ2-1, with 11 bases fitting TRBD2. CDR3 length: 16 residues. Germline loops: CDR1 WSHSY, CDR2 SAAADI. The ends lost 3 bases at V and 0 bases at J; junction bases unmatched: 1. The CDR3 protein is CASSDSGRVSYNEQFF. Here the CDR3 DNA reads TGCGCCAGCAGTGATAGCGGGAGGGTCTCCTACAATGAGCAGTTCTTC.

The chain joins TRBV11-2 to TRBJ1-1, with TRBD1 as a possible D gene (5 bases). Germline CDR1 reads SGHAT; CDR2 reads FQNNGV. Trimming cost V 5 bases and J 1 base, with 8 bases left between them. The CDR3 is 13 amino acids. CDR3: CASSQDRNTEAFF. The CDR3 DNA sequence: TGTGCCAGCAGCCAAGACAGGAACACTGAAGCTTTCTTT.

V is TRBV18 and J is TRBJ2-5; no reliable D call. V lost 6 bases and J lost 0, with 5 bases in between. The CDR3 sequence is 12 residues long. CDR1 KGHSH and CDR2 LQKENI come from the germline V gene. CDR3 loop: CASSSYQETQYF. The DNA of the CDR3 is TGTGCCAGCTCCTCGTACCAAGAGACCCAGTACTTC.

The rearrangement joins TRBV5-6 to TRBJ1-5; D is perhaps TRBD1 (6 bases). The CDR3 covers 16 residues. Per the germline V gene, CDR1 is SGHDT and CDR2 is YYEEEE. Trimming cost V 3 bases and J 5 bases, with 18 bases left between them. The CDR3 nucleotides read TGTGCCAGCAGCTCTGAGAAGGACAGCTTTTATCAGCCCCAGCATTTT. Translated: CASSSEKDSFYQPQHF.

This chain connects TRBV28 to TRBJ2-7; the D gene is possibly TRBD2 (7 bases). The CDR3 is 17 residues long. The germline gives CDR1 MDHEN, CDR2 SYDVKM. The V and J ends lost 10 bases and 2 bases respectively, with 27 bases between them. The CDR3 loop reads CAITRGLGGGRAYEQYF. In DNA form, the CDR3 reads TGTGCCATCACTAGAGGACTGGGAGGGGGTAGGGCCTACGAGCAGTACTTC.

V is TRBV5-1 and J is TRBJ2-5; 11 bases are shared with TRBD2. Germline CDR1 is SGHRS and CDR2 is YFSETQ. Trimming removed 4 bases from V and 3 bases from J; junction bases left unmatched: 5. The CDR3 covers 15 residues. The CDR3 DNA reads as TGCGCCAGCAGCGCAGGACTAGCGGGTAAAGAGACCCAGTACTTC. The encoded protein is CASSAGLAGKETQYF.

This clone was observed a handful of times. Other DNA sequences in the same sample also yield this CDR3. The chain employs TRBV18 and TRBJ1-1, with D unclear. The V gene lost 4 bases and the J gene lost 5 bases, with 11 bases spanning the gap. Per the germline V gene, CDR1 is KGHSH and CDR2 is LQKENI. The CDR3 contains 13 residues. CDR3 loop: CASSQGRETEAFF. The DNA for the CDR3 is TGTGCCAGCTCACAAGGTCGGGAGACTGAAGCTTTCTTT.

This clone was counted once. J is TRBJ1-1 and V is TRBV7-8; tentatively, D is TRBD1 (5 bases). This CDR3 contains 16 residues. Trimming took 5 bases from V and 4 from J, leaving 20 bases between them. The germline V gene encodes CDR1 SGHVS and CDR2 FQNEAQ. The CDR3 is CASSLTWGRGVTEAFF. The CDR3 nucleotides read TGTGCCAGCAGCCTTACTTGGGGGAGGGGTGTCACTGAAGCTTTCTTT.

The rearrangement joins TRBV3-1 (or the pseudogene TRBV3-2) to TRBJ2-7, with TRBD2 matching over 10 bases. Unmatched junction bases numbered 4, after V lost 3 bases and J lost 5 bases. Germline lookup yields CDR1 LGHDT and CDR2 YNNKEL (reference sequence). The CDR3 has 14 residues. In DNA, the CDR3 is TGTGCCAGCAGCCAGACTCTAGCGGGAGACGAGCAGTACTTC. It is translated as CASSQTLAGDEQYF.

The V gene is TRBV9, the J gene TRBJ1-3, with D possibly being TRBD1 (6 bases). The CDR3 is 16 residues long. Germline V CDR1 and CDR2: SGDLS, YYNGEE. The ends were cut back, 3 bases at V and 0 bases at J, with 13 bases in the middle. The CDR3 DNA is TGTGCCAGCAGCGGAGGACAGATGGGCTCTGGAAACACCATATATTTT. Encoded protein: CASSGGQMGSGNTIYF.

The CDR3 spells CASSVAGTGVGELFF. DNA for the CDR3: TGTGCCAGCAGCGTAGCAGGGACAGGGGTCGGGGAGCTGTTTTTT. The V gene is TRBV9, the J gene TRBJ2-2; 10 bases agree with TRBD1. J was trimmed by 7 bases and V by 0 bases; bases with no gene match: 3. CDR3 length: 15 residues. The germline V gene has CDR1 SGDLS and CDR2 YYNGEE.

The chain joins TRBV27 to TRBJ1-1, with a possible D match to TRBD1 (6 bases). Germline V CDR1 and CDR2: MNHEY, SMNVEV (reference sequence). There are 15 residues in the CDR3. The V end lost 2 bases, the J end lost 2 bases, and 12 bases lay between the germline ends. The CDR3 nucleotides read TGTGCCAGCAGTTTAATTTCAGGGGTTAACACTGAAGCTTTCTTT. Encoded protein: CASSLISGVNTEAFF.

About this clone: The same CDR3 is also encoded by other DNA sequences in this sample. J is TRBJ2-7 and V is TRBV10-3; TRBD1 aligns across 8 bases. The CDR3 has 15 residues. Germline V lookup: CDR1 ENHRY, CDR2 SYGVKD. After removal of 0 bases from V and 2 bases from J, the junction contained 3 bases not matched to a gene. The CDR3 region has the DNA TGTGCCATCAGTGAGTCCGGGACAGGTACCTACGAGCAGTACTTC. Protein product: CAISESGTGTYEQYF.

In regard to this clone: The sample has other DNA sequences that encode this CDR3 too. The CDR3 sequence: CASSPQGFETQYF. DNA for the CDR3: TGTGCCAGCAGCCCCCAGGGTTTCGAGACCCAGTACTTC. This chain connects TRBV9 to TRBJ2-5; D is possibly TRBD1 (5 bases). CDR1 and CDR2 (germline): SGDLS, YYNGEE. The V gene lost 4 bases and the J gene lost 5 bases, with 12 bases spanning the gap. CDR3 length: 13 amino acids.